Listed below are T cell receptor beta chains from one sample, sequenced in a study of T cells after somatic rescue of genetic block. Profiled with immunoSEQ multiplex PCR; TCRdb holds only in-frame clones, not every one. The sample lists approximately 100,000 clones; about 90% were seen once. The source material was peripheral blood mononuclear cells (PBMCs). The source is a woman between 18 and 29 years old. Both conserved end residues are part of each CDR3. A D gene is named only where the DNA matches it firmly. The listing skips clone size in some rows; elsewhere it reads once, few, many or a size class.

D	size	V	J	CDR3	DNA
-	-	TRBV9	TRBJ2-3	CASSVGGGASTDTQYF	TGTGCCAGCAGCGTAGGTGGGGGAGCGAGCACAGATACGCAGTATTTT
TRBD1	-	TRBV7-6	TRBJ1-4	CASKTGLTNEKLFF	TGTGCCAGTAAGACAGGGCTGACTAATGAAAAACTGTTTTTT
-	once	TRBV5-1	TRBJ2-3	CASSLGGQGPDTQYF	TGCGCCAGCAGCTTGGGGGGGCAGGGACCAGATACGCAGTATTTT
TRBD2	-	TRBV9	TRBJ2-1	CASSVGETLAGGEQFF	TGTGCCAGCAGCGTAGGGGAAACACTAGCGGGAGGTGAGCAGTTCTTC
TRBD1	-	TRBV18	TRBJ1-1	CASSPRTGGASTEAFF	TGTGCCAGCTCACCCCGGACAGGGGGCGCGAGCACTGAAGCTTTCTTT
TRBD2	-	TRBV13	TRBJ2-7	CASSRSGRFPYEQYF	TGTGCCAGCAGCCGGAGCGGGAGGTTTCCCTACGAGCAGTACTTC
-	-	TRBV18	TRBJ1-1	CASSPQGVGENTEAFF	TGTGCCAGCTCACCACAGGGGGTAGGGGAAAACACTGAAGCTTTCTTT
-	-	TRBV6-1	TRBJ2-1	CASRQSSYNEQFF	TGTGCCAGCAGGCAGAGCTCCTACAATGAGCAGTTCTTC
TRBD2	-	TRBV27	TRBJ2-7	CASSLSGRALDEQYF	TGTGCCAGCAGTTTGAGCGGGAGGGCCCTCGACGAGCAGTACTTC
-	-	TRBV6-5	TRBJ2-7	CASSQTAYEQYF	TGTGCCAGCAGTCAGACAGCCTACGAGCAGTACTTC